These 17 T cell receptor beta chains share one sample of origin, sequenced in a study of blood T cell repertoires in COVID-19. Assay used: immunoSEQ multiplex PCR; TCRdb lists only in-frame clones, some missing. The table has more than 45,000 clones, 70% to 90% seen once. The specimen sequenced was peripheral blood. These receptors all come from a human donor with active COVID-19. The donor label of this sample is uncertain.

The chain couples TRBV28 to TRBJ2-1, with 8 bases that match TRBD2. The V gene end was trimmed by 5 bases and the J gene end by 0 bases; junction bases not matched to a gene: 6. Germline CDR1 reads MDHEN; CDR2 reads SYDVKM. This CDR3 has 16 amino acids. CDR3 coding DNA: TGTGCCAGCAGTCCTGTGAGCGGGAGCTCCTACAATGAGCAGTTCTTC. Encoded protein: CASSPVSGSSYNEQFF.

The chain links TRBV5-6 to TRBJ1-1; possible D gene TRBD1, 5 bases. The germline gives CDR1 SGHDT, CDR2 YYEEEE. V was trimmed by 6 bases and J by 5 bases, leaving 20 bases between them. CDR3 length: 15 amino acids. Here the CDR3 reads CASMPQGVYRTEAFF. The CDR3 DNA follows: TGTGCCAGCATGCCGCAAGGGGTTTATCGAACTGAAGCTTTCTTT. Together with reference TRBV5-6 and TRBJ1-1, the CDR3 gives the full variable domain: DAGVTQSPTHLIKTRGQQVTLRCSPKSGHDTVSWYQQALGQGPQFIFQYYEEEERQRGNFPDRFSGHQFPNYSSELNVNALLLGDSALYLCASMPQGVYRTEAFFGQGTRLTVV.

V gene TRBV4-3 combines with J gene TRBJ2-1; the match to TRBD2 covers 8 bases. The germline V gene has CDR1 LGHNA and CDR2 YSLEER. The V gene end was trimmed by 0 bases and the J gene end by 4 bases; junction bases not matched to a gene: 8. The CDR3 is 17 residues long. The CDR3 bases are TGCGCCAGCAGCCAAGATCGGGCACTAGCGGAATACAATGAGCAGTTCTTC. Translating it yields CASSQDRALAEYNEQFF.

The J gene is TRBJ2-1, the V gene TRBV2; D call uncertain. Deletions cut 4 bases from V and 3 bases from J, with 4 bases between. The CDR3 has 12 residues. The germline V gene has CDR1 SNHLY and CDR2 FYNNEI. The CDR3 reads CASSVFYNEQFF. In nucleotides, the CDR3 is TGTGCCAGCAGTGTATTCTACAATGAGCAGTTCTTC.

The chain is built from TRBV5-5 and TRBJ1-2, with D hard to call. The CDR3 has 15 amino acids. CDR1 is SGHKS, CDR2 YYEKEE, per germline (reference sequence). Trimming stripped 4 bases from V and 0 bases from J, with 13 bases between. CDR3 in amino acids: CASSGHAQPNYGYTF. The CDR3 nucleotides read TGTGCCAGCAGCGGGCACGCACAGCCTAACTATGGCTACACCTTC.

This clone appeared a single time. This chain links TRBV5-5 with TRBJ1-1, with a tentative D call TRBD1 (6 bases). The CDR3 contains 15 residues. Looked up from germline, CDR1 is SGHKS and CDR2 is YYEKEE (reference sequence). V was trimmed by 1 base and J by 7 bases, leaving 17 bases between them. The CDR3 DNA follows: TGTGCCAGCAGCTTGTTGGGGGCGCTCGGTAGTGAAGCTTTCTTT. Translating gives CASSLLGALGSEAFF.

This chain uses TRBV9 with TRBJ1-2; D remains unclear. The CDR3 runs to 16 residues. V shed 3 bases and J shed 4 bases, with 19 bases lying between them. Germline V gene lookup returns CDR1 SGDLS and CDR2 YYNGEE. The CDR3 coding sequence is TGTGCCAGCAGCGCCACTCCCCGGGCGGGATCCTATGGCTACACCTTC. Protein sequence: CASSATPRAGSYGYTF.

This clone was counted once. The J gene is TRBJ1-6, the V gene TRBV5-6; D unresolved. V gave up 2 bases and J gave up 10 bases, with 13 bases separating them. Germline V gene lookup returns CDR1 SGHDT and CDR2 YYEEEE. The CDR3 runs 14 residues. The DNA of the CDR3 is TGTGCCAGCAGCTTTATGGGCAGCGGATCACCCCTCCACTTT. It is translated as CASSFMGSGSPLHF.

The chain links TRBV6-6 to TRBJ1-3; D unclear. V was pared by 10 bases and J by 2 bases, with 9 bases between. Germline V lookup: CDR1 MNHNY, CDR2 SVGAGI (reference sequence). The CDR3 totals 12 residues. CDR3: CATMTTGNTIYF. In DNA form, the CDR3 reads TGTGCCACCATGACAACTGGAAACACCATATATTTT.

V gene TRBV18 combines with J gene TRBJ1-1; D is uncertain. V was pared by 6 bases and J by 3 bases, with 8 bases between. Germline V CDR1 and CDR2: KGHSH, LQKENI. The CDR3 length is 12 residues. CDR3 region: CASSPEYTEAFF. CDR3 nucleotides: TGTGCCAGCTCTCCCGAGTACACTGAAGCTTTCTTT.

The chain couples TRBV11-3 to TRBJ1-3; 8 bases match TRBD1. CDR1 is SGHNT and CDR2 is YENEEA in the germline V gene. The length of the CDR3 is 16 residues. J was trimmed by 4 bases and V by 5 bases; bases with no gene match: 10. The CDR3 DNA follows: TGTGCCAGCAGCCCCGGACAGGGCGGAGTGGGAAACACCATATATTTT. Its protein product is CASSPGQGGVGNTIYF.

V is TRBV5-1 and J is TRBJ2-5; D is perhaps TRBD1 (5 bases). V was pared by 0 bases and J by 4 bases, with 10 bases between. The CDR3 is 14 residues long. Germline V gives CDR1 SGHRS, CDR2 YFSETQ. CDR3 DNA sequence: TGCGCCAGCAGCTTGGGGTCTCAGGGAGAGACCCAGTACTTC. It codes for CASSLGSQGETQYF.

J is TRBJ2-3 and V is TRBV6-4, with D possibly being TRBD2 (6 bases). With 2 bases removed from V and 0 bases from J, the gap between germline ends came to 6 bases. In germline, CDR1 is MRHNA, CDR2 SNTAGT. CDR3 length: 14 amino acids. The CDR3, as DNA: TGTGCCAGCAGTGACGGGACTAGCACAGATACGCAGTATTTT. Translating it yields CASSDGTSTDTQYF.

This clone was recorded only once. V and J are TRBV6-6 and TRBJ2-5, with D maybe TRBD1 (5 bases). The CDR3 is made up of 14 amino acids. The V end lost 2 bases, the J end lost 3 bases, and 10 bases lay between the germline ends. Germline lookup yields CDR1 MNHNY and CDR2 SVGAGI (reference sequence). The CDR3 DNA is TGTGCCAGCAGTTACCGATTAGGGGAAGAGACCCAGTACTTC. It is translated as CASSYRLGEETQYF.

The rearrangement links TRBV18 to TRBJ1-2; weak D call: TRBD1 (5 bases). The CDR3 totals 14 residues. Per germline, CDR1 KGHSH and CDR2 LQKENI. The V and J ends lost 3 bases and 3 bases respectively, with 11 bases between them. As DNA, the CDR3 is TGTGCCAGCTCACCCTCCGTGACAGACTATGGCTACACCTTC. The encoded protein is CASSPSVTDYGYTF.

The chain recombines TRBV4-3 with TRBJ2-3; D may be TRBD1 (5 bases). V lost 0 bases and J 4 bases, leaving 11 bases between the germline ends. CDR3 size: 15 residues. The germline gives CDR1 LGHNA, CDR2 YSLEER. The CDR3 region is CASSQEGAEADTQYF. The DNA of the CDR3 is TGCGCCAGCAGCCAAGAAGGGGCTGAGGCAGATACGCAGTATTTT.

The rearrangement uses TRBV9 and TRBJ2-7, with 12 nucleotides matching TRBD2. Germline-derived CDR1 and CDR2 are SGDLS and YYNGEE. J was trimmed by 6 bases and V by 4 bases; bases with no gene match: 8. CDR3 length: 15 amino acids. DNA for the CDR3: TGTGCCAGCAGCCCGCGACTAGCGGGAGAGAGCGAGCAGTACTTC. It yields the protein CASSPRLAGESEQYF.